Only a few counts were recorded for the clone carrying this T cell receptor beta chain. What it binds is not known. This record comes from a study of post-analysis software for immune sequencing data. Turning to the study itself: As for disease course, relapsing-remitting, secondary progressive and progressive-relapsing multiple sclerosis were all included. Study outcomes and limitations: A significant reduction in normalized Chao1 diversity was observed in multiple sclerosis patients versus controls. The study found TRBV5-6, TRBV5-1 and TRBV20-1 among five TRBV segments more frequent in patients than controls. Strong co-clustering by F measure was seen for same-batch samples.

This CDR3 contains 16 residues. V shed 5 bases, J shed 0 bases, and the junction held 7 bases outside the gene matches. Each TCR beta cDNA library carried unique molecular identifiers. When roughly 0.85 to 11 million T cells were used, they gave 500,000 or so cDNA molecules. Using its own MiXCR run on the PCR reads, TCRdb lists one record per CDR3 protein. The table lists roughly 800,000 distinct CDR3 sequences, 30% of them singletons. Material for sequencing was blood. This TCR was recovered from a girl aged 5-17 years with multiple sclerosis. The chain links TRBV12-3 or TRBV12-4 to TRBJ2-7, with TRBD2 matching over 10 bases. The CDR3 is CASSGTSVRSSYEQYF. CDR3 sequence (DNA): TGTGCCAGCAGTGGGACTAGCGTTAGGAGCTCCTACGAGCAGTACTTC.